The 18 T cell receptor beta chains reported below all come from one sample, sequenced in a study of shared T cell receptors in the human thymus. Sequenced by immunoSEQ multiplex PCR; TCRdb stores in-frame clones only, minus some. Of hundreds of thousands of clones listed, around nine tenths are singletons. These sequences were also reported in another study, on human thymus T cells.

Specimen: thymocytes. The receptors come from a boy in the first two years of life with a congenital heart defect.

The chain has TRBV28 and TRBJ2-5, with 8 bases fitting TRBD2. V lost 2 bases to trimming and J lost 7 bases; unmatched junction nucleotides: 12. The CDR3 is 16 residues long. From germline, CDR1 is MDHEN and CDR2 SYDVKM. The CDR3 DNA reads TGTGCCAGCAGTTTACGCCCGGGCGGGGGGCGCGGGACCCAGTACTTC. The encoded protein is CASSLRPGGGRGTQYF.

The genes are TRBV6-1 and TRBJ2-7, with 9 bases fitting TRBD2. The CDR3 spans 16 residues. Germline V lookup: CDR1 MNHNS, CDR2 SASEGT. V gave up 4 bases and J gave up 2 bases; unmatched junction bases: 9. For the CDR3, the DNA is TGTGCCAGCAGTGCCAGGAAGGCTAGCGGGACCTACGAGCAGTACTTC. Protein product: CASSARKASGTYEQYF.

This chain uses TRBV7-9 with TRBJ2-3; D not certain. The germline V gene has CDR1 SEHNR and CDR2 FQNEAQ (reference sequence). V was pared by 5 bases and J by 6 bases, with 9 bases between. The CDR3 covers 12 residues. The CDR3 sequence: CASSPNADTQYF. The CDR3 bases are TGTGCCAGCAGCCCCAATGCGGATACGCAGTATTTT.

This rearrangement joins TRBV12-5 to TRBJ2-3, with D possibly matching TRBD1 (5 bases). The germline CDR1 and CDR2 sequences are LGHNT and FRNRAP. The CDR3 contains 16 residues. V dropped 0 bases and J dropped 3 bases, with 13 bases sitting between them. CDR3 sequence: CASGLVRGRATDTQYF. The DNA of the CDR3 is TGTGCTAGTGGTTTGGTACGAGGCAGGGCGACAGATACGCAGTATTTT.

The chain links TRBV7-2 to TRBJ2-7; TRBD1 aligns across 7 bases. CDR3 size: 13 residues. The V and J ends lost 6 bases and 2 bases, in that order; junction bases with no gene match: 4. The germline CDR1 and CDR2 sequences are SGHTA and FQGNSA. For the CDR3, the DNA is TGTGCCAGCAGGGACAGGTCCACCTACGAGCAGTACTTC. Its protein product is CASRDRSTYEQYF.

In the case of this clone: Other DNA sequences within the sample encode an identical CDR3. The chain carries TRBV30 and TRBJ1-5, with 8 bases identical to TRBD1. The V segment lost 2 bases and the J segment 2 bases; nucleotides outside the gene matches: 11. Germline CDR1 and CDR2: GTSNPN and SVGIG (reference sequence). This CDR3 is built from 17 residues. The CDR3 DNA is TGTGCCTGGAGTTCGGACAGGGAAGTCTATGGCAATCAGCCCCAGCATTTT. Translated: CAWSSDREVYGNQPQHF. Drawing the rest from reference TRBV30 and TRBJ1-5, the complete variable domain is SQTIHQWPATLVQPVGSPLSLECTVEGTSNPNLYWYRQAAGRGLQLLFYSVGIGQISSEVPQNLSASRPQDRQFILSSKKLLLSDSGFYLCAWSSDREVYGNQPQHFGDGTRLSIL.

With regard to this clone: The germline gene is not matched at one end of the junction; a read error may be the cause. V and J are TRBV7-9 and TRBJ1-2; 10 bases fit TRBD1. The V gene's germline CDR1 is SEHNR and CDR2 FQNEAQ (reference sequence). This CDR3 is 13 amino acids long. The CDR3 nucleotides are TGTGCCAGCAGCTACCCCCGGGACAGGGGAGTTGGTTTC. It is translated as CASSYPRDRGVGF.

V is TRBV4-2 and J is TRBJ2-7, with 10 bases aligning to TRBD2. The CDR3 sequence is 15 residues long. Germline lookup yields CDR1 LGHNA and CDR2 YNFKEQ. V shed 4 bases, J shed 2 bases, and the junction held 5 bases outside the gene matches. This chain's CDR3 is CASSPSGSYPYEQYF. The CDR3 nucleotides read TGTGCCAGCAGCCCTAGCGGGAGTTACCCCTACGAGCAGTACTTC.

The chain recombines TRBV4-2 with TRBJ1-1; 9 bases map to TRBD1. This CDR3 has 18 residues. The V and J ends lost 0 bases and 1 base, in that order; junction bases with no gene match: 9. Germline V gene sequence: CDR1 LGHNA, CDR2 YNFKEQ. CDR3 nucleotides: TGTGCCAGCAGCCAAGATCAATGGACAGGGGCGAAGAACACTGAAGCTTTCTTT. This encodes CASSQDQWTGAKNTEAFF.

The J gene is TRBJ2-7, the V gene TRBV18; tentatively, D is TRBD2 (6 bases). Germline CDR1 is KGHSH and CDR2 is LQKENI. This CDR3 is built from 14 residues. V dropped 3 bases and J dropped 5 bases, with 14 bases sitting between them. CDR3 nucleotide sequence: TGTGCCAGCTCACCCGTAGGAGGGTCCGACGAGCAGTACTTC. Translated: CASSPVGGSDEQYF.

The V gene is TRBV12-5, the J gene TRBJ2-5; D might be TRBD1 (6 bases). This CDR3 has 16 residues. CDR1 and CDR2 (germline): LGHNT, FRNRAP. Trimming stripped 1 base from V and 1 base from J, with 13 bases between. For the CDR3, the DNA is TGTGCTAGTGGTTTGGGGGTTCCGGACAGCCAAGAGACCCAGTACTTC. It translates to CASGLGVPDSQETQYF.

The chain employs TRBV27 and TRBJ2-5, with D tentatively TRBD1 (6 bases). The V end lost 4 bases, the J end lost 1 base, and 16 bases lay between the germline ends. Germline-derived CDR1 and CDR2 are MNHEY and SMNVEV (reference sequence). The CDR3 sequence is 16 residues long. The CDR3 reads CASSCQPTGTQETQYF. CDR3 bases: TGTGCCAGCAGTTGCCAGCCTACAGGGACCCAAGAGACCCAGTACTTC.

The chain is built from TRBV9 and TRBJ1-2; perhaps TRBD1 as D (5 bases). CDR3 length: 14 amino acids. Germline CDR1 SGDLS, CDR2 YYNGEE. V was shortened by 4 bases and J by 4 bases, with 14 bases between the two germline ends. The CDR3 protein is CASSPGHSPYGYTF. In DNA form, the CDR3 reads TGTGCCAGCAGCCCAGGACACTCGCCCTATGGCTACACCTTC.

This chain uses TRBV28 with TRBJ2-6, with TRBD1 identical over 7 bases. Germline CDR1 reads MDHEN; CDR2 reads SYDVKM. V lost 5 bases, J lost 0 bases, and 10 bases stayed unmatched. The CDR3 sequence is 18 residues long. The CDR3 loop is CASSTRDRSISGANVLTF. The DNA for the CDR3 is TGTGCCAGCAGTACCCGGGACAGATCGATCTCTGGGGCCAACGTCCTGACTTTC. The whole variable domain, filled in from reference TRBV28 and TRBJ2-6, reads DVKVTQSSRYLVKRTGEKVFLECVQDMDHENMFWYRQDPGLGLRLIYFSYDVKMKEKGDIPEGYSVSREKKERFSLILESASTNQTSMYLCASSTRDRSISGANVLTFGAGSRLTVL.

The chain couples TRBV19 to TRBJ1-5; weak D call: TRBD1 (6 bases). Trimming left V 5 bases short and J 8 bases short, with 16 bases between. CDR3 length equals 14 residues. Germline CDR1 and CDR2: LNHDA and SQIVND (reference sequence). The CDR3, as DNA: TGTGCCAGTAGTGAGGGGGGGATGGAGGAGCCCCAGCATTTT. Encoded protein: CASSEGGMEEPQHF.

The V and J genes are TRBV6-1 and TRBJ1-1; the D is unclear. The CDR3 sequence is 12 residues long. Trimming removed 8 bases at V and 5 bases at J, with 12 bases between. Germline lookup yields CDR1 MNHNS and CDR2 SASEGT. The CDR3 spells CASAQWRTEAFF. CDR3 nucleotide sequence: TGTGCCAGCGCGCAGTGGAGGACTGAAGCTTTCTTT.

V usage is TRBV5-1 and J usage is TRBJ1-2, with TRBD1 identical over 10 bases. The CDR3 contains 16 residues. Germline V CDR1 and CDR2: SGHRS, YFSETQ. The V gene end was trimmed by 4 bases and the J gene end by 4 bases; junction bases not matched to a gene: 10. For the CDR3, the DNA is TGCGCCAGCAGCGCAAAAATGACAGGGGGCTCCTATGGCTACACCTTC. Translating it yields CASSAKMTGGSYGYTF.

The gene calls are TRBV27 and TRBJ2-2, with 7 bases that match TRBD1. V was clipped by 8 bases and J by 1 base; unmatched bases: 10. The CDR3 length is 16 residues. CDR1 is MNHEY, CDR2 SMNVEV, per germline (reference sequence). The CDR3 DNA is TGTGCCAGCTCCATCGGGACAGCTTTGAACACCGGGGAGCTGTTTTTT. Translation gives CASSIGTALNTGELFF.